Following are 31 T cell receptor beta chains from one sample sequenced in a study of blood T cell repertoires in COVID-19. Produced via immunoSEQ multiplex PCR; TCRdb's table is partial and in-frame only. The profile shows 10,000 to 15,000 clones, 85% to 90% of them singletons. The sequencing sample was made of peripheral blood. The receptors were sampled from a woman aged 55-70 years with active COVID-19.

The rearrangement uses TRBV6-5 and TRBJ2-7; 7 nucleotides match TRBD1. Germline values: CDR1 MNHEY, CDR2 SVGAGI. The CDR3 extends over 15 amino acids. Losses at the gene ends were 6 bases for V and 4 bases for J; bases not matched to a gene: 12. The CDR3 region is CASSPLPGQLYEQYF. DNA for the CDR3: TGTGCCAGCAGCCCACTACCGGGACAGCTTTACGAGCAGTACTTC.

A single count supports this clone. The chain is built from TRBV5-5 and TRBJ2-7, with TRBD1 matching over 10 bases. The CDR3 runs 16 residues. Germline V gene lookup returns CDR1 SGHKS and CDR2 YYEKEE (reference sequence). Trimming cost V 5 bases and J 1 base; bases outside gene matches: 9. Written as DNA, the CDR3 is TGTGCCAGCAGTCCTACCGGGACAGGGGTTTCCTACGAGCAGTACTTC. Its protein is CASSPTGTGVSYEQYF.

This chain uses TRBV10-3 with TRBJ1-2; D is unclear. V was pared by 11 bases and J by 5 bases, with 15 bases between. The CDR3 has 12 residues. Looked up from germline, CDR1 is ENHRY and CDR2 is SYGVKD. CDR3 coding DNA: TGTGCCGCTACCTCAGGAGGGTATGGCTACACCTTC. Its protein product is CAATSGGYGYTF.

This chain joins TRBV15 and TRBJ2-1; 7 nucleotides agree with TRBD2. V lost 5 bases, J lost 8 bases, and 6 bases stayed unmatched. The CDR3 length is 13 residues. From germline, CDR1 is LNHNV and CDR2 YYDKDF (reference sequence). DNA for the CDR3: TGTGCCACCAGCGGGAGGGCCTATCATGAGCAGTTCTTC. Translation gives CATSGRAYHEQFF.

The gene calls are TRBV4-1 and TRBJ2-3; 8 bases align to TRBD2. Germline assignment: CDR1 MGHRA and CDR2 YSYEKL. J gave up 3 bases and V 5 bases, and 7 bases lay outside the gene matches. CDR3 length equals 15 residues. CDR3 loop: CASSREAGGTDTQYF. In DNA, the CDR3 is TGCGCCAGCAGCAGAGAGGCGGGAGGTACAGATACGCAGTATTTT.

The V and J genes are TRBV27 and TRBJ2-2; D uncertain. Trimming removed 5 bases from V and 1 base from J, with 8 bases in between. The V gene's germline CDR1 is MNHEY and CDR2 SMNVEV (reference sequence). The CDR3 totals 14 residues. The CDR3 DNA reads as TGTGCCAGCAGTCAGTTTTGGAACACCGGGGAGCTGTTTTTT. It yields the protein CASSQFWNTGELFF.

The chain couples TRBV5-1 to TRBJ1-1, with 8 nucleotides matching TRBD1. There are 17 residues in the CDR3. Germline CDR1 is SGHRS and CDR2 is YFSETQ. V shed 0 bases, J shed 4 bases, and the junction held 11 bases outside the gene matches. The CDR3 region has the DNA TGCGCCAGCAGCTTGGCCCAGGGGGCGCGAATGGGCACTGAAGCTTTCTTT. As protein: CASSLAQGARMGTEAFF.

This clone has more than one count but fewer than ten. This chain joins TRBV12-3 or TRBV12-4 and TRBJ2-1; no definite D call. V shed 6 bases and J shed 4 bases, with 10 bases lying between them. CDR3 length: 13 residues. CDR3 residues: CASRPTRYNEQFF. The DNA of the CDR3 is TGTGCCAGCAGGCCAACCAGATACAATGAGCAGTTCTTC.

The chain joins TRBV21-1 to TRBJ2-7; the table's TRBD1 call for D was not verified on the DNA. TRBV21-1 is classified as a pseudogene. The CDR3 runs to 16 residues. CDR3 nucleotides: TGTGCCAGCAGCAAAGTTCGTGGACAGGGTAACCACGAGCAGTACTTC. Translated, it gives CASSKVRGQGNHEQYF.

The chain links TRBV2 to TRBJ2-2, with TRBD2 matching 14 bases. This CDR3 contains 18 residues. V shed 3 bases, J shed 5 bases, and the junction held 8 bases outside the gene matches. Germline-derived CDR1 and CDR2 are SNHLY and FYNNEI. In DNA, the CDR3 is TGTGCCAGCAGTGACTCGACTAGCGGGAGGGCCCGAACCGGGGAGCTGTTTTTT. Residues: CASSDSTSGRARTGELFF. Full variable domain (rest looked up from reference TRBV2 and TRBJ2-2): EPEVTQTPSHQVTQMGQEVILRCVPISNHLYFYWYRQILGQKVEFLVSFYNNEISEKSEIFDDQFSVERPDGSNFTLKIRSTKLEDSAMYFCASSDSTSGRARTGELFFGEGSRLTVL.

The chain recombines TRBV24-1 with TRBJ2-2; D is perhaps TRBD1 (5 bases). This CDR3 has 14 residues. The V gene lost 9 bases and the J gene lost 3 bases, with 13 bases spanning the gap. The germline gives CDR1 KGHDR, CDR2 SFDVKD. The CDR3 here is CATAPGQHTGELFF. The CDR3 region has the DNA TGTGCCACCGCCCCAGGACAACACACCGGGGAGCTGTTTTTT.

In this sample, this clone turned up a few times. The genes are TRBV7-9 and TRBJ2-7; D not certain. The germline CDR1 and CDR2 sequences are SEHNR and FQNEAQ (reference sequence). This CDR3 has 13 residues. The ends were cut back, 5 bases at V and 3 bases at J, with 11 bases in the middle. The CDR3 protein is CASSPAEYYEQYV. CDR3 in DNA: TGTGCCAGCAGCCCCGCGGAGTACTACGAGCAGTACGTC.

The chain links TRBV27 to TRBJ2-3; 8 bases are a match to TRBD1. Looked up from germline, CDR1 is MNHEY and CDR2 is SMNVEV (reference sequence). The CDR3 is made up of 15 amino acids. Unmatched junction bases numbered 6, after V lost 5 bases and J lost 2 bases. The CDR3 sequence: CASSPGGRHTDTQYF. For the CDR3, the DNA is TGTGCCAGCAGTCCAGGGGGCCGGCACACAGATACGCAGTATTTT.

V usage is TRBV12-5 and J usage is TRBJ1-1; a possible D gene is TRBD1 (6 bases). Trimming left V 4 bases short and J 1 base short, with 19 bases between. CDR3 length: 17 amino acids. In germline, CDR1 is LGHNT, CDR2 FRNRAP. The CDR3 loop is CASGSGTGGQRNTEAFF. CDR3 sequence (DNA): TGTGCTAGTGGTTCGGGAACCGGGGGGCAGAGGAACACTGAAGCTTTCTTT.

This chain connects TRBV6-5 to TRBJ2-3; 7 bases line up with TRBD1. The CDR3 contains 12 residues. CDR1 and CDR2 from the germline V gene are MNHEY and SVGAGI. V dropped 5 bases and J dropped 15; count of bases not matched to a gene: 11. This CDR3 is CASSQTGSHRYF. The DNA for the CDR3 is TGTGCCAGCAGTCAGACAGGGTCCCATCGATATTTT.

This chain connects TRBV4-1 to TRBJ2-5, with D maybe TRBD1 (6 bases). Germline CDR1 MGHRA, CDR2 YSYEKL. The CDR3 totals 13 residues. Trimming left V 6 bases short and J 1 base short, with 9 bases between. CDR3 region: CASSPDSQETQYF. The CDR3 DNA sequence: TGCGCCAGCAGTCCGGACAGCCAAGAGACCCAGTACTTC.

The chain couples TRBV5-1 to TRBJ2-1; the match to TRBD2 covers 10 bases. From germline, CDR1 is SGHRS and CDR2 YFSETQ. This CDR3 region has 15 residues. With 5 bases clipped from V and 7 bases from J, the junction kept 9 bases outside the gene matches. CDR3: CASRLSGTSVNEQFF. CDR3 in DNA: TGCGCCAGCAGGCTCTCCGGGACTAGCGTAAATGAGCAGTTCTTC.

The chain's CDR3 is CAWSVHSGTEAFF. The DNA for the CDR3 is TGTGCCTGGAGTGTACACTCAGGGACTGAAGCTTTCTTT. The J gene is TRBJ1-1, the V gene TRBV30; a weak D match, TRBD1 (5 bases). CDR1 GTSNPN and CDR2 SVGIG come from the germline V gene (reference sequence). The CDR3 consists of 13 residues. V gave up 0 bases and J gave up 5 bases, with 10 bases separating them.

The CDR3 sequence is CASKIAGTLEQYV. In DNA, the CDR3 is TGTGCCAGCAAAATAGCGGGTACCCTCGAGCAGTACGTC. V usage is TRBV12-3 or TRBV12-4 and J usage is TRBJ2-7; the match to TRBD2 covers 7 bases. This CDR3 spans 13 amino acids. V lost 7 bases to trimming and J lost 6 bases; unmatched junction nucleotides: 9.

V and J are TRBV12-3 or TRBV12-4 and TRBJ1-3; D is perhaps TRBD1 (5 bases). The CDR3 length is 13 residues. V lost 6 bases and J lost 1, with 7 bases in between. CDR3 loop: CASRTGSGNTIYF. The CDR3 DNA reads TGTGCCAGCAGAACAGGATCTGGAAACACCATATATTTT.

CDR3 bases: TGTGCCAGCAGCGTAGAGAGTAGCGGGACTTACAAAAACATTCAGTACTTC. Amino acid sequence: CASSVESSGTYKNIQYF. This chain uses TRBV9 with TRBJ2-4, with 8 bases aligning to TRBD2. After removal of 0 bases from V and 3 bases from J, the junction contained 8 bases not matched to a gene. The CDR3 extends over 17 amino acids. The germline CDR1 and CDR2 sequences are SGDLS and YYNGEE.

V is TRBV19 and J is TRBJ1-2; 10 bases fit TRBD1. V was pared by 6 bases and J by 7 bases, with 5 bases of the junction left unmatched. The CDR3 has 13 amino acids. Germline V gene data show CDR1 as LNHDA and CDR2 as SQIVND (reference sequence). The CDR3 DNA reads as TGTGCCAGTAGCAACCGGGACAGGGGTGGCTACACCTTC. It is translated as CASSNRDRGGYTF.

Here the CDR3 reads CASASSGELFF. In nucleotides, the CDR3 is TGCGCCAGCGCTAGCTCCGGGGAGCTGTTTTTT. The chain combines TRBV10-2 with TRBJ2-2, with a weak D call TRBD2 (5 bases). Germline V CDR1 and CDR2: WSHSY, SAAADI. V was cut by 8 bases and J by 6 bases, with 7 bases left in between. The CDR3 is made up of 11 amino acids.

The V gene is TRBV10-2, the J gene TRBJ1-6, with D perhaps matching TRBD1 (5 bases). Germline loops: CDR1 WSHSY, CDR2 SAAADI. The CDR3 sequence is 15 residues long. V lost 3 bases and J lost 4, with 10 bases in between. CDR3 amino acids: CASSETGGYNSPLHF. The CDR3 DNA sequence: TGCGCCAGCAGTGAAACCGGGGGATATAATTCACCCCTCCACTTT.

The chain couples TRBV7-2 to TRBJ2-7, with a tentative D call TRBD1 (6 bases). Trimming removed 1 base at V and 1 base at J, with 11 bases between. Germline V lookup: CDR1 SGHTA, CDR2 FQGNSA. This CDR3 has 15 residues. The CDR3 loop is CASSLVPGESYEQYF. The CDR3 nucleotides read TGTGCCAGCAGCTTAGTTCCAGGGGAGTCCTACGAGCAGTACTTC.

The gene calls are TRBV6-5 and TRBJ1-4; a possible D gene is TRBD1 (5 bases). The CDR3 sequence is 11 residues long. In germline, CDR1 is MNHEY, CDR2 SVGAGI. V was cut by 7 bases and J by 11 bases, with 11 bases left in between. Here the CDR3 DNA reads TGTGCCAGCACCTTTGGGGGGAAACTGTTTTTT. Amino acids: CASTFGGKLFF.

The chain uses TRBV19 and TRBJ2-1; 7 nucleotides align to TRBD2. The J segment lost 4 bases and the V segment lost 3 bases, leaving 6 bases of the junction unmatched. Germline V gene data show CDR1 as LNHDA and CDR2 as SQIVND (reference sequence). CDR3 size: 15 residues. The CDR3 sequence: CASSIGLAAYNEQFF. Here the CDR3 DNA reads TGTGCCAGTAGTATTGGTCTAGCGGCATACAATGAGCAGTTCTTC.

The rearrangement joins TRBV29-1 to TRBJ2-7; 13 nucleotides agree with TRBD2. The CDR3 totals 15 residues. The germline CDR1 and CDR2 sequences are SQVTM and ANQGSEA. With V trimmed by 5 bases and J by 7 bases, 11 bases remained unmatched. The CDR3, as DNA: TGCAGCGTTACGCCGGGACTAGCGGGAACGTATGAGCAGTACTTC. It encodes CSVTPGLAGTYEQYF.

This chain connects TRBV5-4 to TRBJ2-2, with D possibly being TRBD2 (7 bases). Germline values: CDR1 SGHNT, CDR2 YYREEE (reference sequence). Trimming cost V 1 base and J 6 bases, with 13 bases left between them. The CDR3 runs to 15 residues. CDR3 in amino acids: CASSLLGGLPGELFF. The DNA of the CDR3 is TGTGCCAGCAGCTTGCTCGGGGGGCTCCCCGGGGAGCTGTTTTTT. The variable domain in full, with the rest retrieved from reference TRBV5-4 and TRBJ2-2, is ETGVTQSPTHLIKTRGQQVTLRCSSQSGHNTVSWYQQALGQGPQFIFQYYREEENGRGNFPPRFSGLQFPNYSSELNVNALELDDSALYLCASSLLGGLPGELFFGEGSRLTVL.

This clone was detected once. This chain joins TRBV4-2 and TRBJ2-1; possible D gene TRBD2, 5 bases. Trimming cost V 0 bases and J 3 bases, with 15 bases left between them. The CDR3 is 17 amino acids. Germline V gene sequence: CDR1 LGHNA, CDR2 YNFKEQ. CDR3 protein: CASSQDLPAGRYNEQFF. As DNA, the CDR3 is TGTGCCAGCAGCCAAGATCTGCCGGCGGGCCGCTACAATGAGCAGTTCTTC.

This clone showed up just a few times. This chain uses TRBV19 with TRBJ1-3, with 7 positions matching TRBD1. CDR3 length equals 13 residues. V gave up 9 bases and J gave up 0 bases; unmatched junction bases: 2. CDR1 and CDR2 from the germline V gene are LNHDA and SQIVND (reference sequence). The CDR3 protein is CARYRGSGNTIYF. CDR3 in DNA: TGTGCCAGATACAGGGGCTCTGGAAACACCATATATTTT.